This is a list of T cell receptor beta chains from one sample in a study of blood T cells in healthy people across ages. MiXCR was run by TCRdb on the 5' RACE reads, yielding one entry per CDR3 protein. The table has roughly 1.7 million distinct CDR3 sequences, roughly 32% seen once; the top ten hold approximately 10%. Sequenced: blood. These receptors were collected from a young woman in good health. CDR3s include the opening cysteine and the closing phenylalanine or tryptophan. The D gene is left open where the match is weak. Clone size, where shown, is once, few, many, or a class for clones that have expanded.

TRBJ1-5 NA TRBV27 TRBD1 TGTGCCAGCAGTCCCGGACAGGGAGTTCAGCCCCAGCATTTT CASSPGQGVQPQHF
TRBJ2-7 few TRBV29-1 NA TGCAGCGTCATCAGGGCCGGCGAGCAGTACTTC CSVIRAGEQYF
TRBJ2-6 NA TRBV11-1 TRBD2 TGTGCCAGCAGCTTCGCTAGCGGGAGTGGTGGGGCCAACGTCCTGACTTTC CASSFASGSGGANVLTF
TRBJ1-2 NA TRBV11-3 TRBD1 TGTGCCAGCAGCTTACCGCGGAAACAGGGGTTTGGCGGCTACACCTTC CASSLPRKQGFGGYTF
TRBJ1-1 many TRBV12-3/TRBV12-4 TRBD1 TGTGCCAGCAGGACAGGGACTGAAGCTTTCTTT CASRTGTEAFF
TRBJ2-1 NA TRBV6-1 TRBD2 TGTGCCAGCAGTGGACTAGCGGATTCCAATGAGCAGTTCTTC CASSGLADSNEQFF
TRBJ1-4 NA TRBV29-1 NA TGCAGCGCCCGGGACTCTACCACTAATGAAAAACTGTTTTTT CSARDSTTNEKLFF
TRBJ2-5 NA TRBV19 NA TGTGCCAGTAGTATAGTGGAGGGCCGGGAGACCCAGTACTTC CASSIVEGRETQYF
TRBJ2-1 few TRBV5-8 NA TGTGCCAGCAGCTTGCTAATCCGACTAGAAAGCTCCTACAATGAGCAGTTCTTC CASSLLIRLESSYNEQFF
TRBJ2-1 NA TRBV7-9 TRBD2 TGTGCCAGCAGCCCCTTCGCGGGGGAGGGCCCTTACAATGAGCAGTTCTTC CASSPFAGEGPYNEQFF
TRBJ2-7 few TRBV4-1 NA TGCGCCAGCAGCAACCGATCAAGGGCAGTGTGGGAGCAGTACTTC CASSNRSRAVWEQYF
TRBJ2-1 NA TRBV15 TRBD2 TGTGCCACCAGCAGAGAACTAGCGGGAAACAGTGAGCAGTTCTTC CATSRELAGNSEQFF
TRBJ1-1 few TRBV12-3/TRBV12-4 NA TGTGCCAGCAGTTTACCAGGGTTCGTAGCTTTCTTT CASSLPGFVAFF
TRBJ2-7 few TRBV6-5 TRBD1 TGTGCCAGCAGTTACTCGGGACAGGGACTCTCCTACGAGCAGTACTTC CASSYSGQGLSYEQYF
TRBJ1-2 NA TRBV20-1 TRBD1 TGCAGTGCTAGAGCGGGACAGCCCTATGGCTACACCTTC CSARAGQPYGYTF
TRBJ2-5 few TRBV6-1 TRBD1 TGTGCCAGCAAGGCCGGACAGGGGGCAATGGAGACCCAGTACTTC CASKAGQGAMETQYF
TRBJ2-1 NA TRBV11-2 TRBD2 TGTGCCAGCAGCCCCCAACTAGCGGCTTCCTACAATGAGCAGTTCTTC CASSPQLAASYNEQFF
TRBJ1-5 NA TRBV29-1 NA TGCAGCACACAGGACAGCGCGAGTCAGCCCCAGCATTTT CSTQDSASQPQHF
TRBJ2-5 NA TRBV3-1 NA TGTGCCAGCAGCCAAGTAAAGGGTGGAGGGACCCAGTACTTC CASSQVKGGGTQYF
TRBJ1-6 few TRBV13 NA TGTGGGGGAACACAGGGTAATAGGGTCGGATCACCCCTCCACTTT CGGTQGNRVGSPLHF
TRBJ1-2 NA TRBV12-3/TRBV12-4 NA TGTGCCAGCACCGGGACCCCGGATGACTACACCTTC CASTGTPDDYTF
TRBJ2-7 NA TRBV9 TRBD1 TGTGCCAGCAGCGCTCGACAGGGAATAGCCTACGAGCAGTACTTC CASSARQGIAYEQYF
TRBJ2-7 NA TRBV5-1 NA TGCGCCAGCAGCTCCGCCCGGGGAAGCGAGCAGTACTTC CASSSARGSEQYF
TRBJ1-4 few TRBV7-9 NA TGTGCCAGCAGCTACTTCGAGGGCGAACGTGAAAAACTGTTTTTT CASSYFEGEREKLFF
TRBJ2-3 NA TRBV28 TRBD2 TGTGCCAGCAGTCCAGATAGCGCGGGAGGGTCCACAGATACGCAGTATTTT CASSPDSAGGSTDTQYF
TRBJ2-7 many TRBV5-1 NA TGTGCCAGCAGCTTGGGCTACGAGCAGTACTTC CASSLGYEQYF
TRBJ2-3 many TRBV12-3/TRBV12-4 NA TGTGCCAGCAGTCTCCTCTCCGGAGCGGCCACAGATACGCAGTATTTT CASSLLSGAATDTQYF
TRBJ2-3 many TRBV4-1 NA TGCGCCAGCAGCCAAGTGGGTATTACAGATACGCAGTATTTT CASSQVGITDTQYF
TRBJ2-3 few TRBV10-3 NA TGTGCCATCAGCAGATTACAGGGTACAGATACGCAGTATTTT CAISRLQGTDTQYF
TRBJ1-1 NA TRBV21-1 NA TGTGCCAGCATCTGGGACGTCCACACTGAAGCTTTCTTT CASIWDVHTEAFF
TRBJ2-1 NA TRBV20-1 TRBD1 TGCAGTGGCGGGCCGGGACAGGCAGTCGTCGAGCAGTTCTTC CSGGPGQAVVEQFF
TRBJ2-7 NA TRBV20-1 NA TGCAGTGCTAGAGAATCTCGGGCTCCCGAGCAGTACTTC CSARESRAPEQYF
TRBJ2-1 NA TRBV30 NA TGTGCCTGGAGTGAGAGCTCCTACAATGAGCAGTTCTTC CAWSESSYNEQFF
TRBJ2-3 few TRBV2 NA TGTGCCAGCAGTGGACAGGCTATTAGCACAGATACGCAGTATTTT CASSGQAISTDTQYF
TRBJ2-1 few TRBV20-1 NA TGCAGTGCCCTCCGGGACTTCTACAATGAGCAGTTCTTC CSALRDFYNEQFF
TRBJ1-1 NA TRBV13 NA TGTGCCAGCAGCAGAGGGGTTTCGAACACTGAAGCTTTCTTT CASSRGVSNTEAFF
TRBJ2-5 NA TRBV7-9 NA TGTGCCAGCAGCTTAGCTGCCGGTTACCAAGAGACCCAGTACTTC CASSLAAGYQETQYF
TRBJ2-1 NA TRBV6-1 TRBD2 TGTGCCAGCAGCGACCCGGGACTAGCGGGGGGCTACAATGAGCAGTTCTTC CASSDPGLAGGYNEQFF
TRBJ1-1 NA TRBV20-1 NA TGCAGTGCTAGAGAGCCTTACACTAAAGCTTTCTTT CSAREPYTKAFF
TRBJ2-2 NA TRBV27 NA TGTGCCAGCAGCCCCCCCAGAGGGGAGCTGTTTTTT CASSPPRGELFF
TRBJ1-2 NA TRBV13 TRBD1 TGTGCCAGCAACTTAGACAGGGGATATGGCTACACCTTC CASNLDRGYGYTF
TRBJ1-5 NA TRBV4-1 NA TGCGCCAGCAGCCAAGGACGTGTTGGGGAGACGCTTAGCAATCAGCCCCAGCATTTT CASSQGRVGETLSNQPQHF
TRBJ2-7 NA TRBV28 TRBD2 TGTGCCAGTGCGACTAGCGGGATTTCCTACGAGCAGTACTTC CASATSGISYEQYF
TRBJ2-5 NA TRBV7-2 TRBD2 TGTGCCAGCAGCCCGCGGGGGGAGTACCGGGAGACCCAGTACTTC CASSPRGEYRETQYF
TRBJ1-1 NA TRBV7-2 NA TGTGCCAGCAGCTCCTACTGGAACACTGAAGCTTTCTTT CASSSYWNTEAFF
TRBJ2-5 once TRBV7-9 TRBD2 TGTGCCAGCAGATACCCCGTGACTAGCGGGGAAGAGACCCAGTACTTC CASRYPVTSGEETQYF
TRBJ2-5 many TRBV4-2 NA TGTGCCAGCAGCCAAGATCTTACAGGGTACCAAGAGACCCAGTACTTC CASSQDLTGYQETQYF
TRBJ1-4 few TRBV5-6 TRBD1 TGTGCCAGCAGCTCCCGGAAGGGGGCTGAAAAACTGTTTTTT CASSSRKGAEKLFF
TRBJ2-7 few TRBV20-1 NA TGCAGTGCCACGGGACTTTTTGACCAGGCGGACTCCTACGAGCAGTACTTC CSATGLFDQADSYEQYF
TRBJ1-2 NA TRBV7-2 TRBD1 TGTGCCAGCAGCTTCCAGACAGGGAGTGTTGGCTACACCTTC CASSFQTGSVGYTF
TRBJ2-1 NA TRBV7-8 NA TGTGCCAGCAGCTTCTTTATTTCTTCCGGGACCTACAATGAGCAGTTCTTC CASSFFISSGTYNEQFF